This T cell receptor beta chain emerged from a study of control samples from healthy donors and cancer patients. V was pared by 0 bases and J by 3 bases, with 7 bases between. Germline-derived CDR1 and CDR2 are SGHRS and YFSETQ. The CDR3 covers 13 residues. Profiling relied on immunoSEQ multiplex PCR, and the TCRdb table lists in-frame clones only, not all of them. The sample lists 100,000 to 120,000 clones, roughly four fifths seen once, with around 14% in the top ten. This clonotype was sampled from a woman aged 45-59 years in good health. The sample was blood. The V and J genes are TRBV5-1 and TRBJ2-7; D unresolved. DNA of the CDR3: TGCGCCAGCAGCTTGGCTTGGAACTACGAGCAGTACTTC. Its translation is CASSLAWNYEQYF.